These T cell receptor beta chains were read from a single sample in a study of shared clonotypes between healthy human individuals. Some clones are missing from TCRdb's copy, which holds only in-frame ones; the method was immunoSEQ multiplex PCR. This repertoire shows some 2.4 million clones, 93% found once; its top ten account for 0.35% to 0.45%. The sequenced sample was naive CD4+ T cells from PBMCs. The source of these receptors is a man aged 18-30 years in good health. Some clones in this sample may be carry-over from other donors' samples. The CDR3 runs from the conserved cysteine through the conserved F or W.

V: TRBV15
J: TRBJ2-7
CDR3: CATSRAPGQGSYEQYF

V: TRBV5-1
J: TRBJ2-2
CDR3: CASSLEGLGANTGELFF

V: TRBV11-3
J: TRBJ2-2
CDR3: CASSFRQGIDTGELFF

V: TRBV28
J: TRBJ1-2
CDR3: CASTGRYGYTF

V: TRBV5-5
J: TRBJ1-5
CDR3: CASSLSPGSQPQHF

V: TRBV5-1
J: TRBJ2-3
CDR3: CASRKAATDTQYF

V: TRBV5-4
J: TRBJ1-1
CDR3: CASSFDLNTEAFF

V: TRBV5-1
J: TRBJ2-3
CDR3: CASTSQADPTDTQYF

V: TRBV7-9
J: TRBJ2-1
CDR3: CASSLNSPLEGEQFF

V: TRBV18
J: TRBJ1-2
CDR3: CASSPFTGNYGYTF

V: TRBV28
J: TRBJ2-3
CDR3: CASSYTATDTQYF

V: TRBV7-2
J: TRBJ1-5
CDR3: CASSLSFRISREPQHF

V: TRBV5-1
J: TRBJ2-6
CDR3: CASSPPMVSGANVLTF

V: TRBV4-2
J: TRBJ1-2
CDR3: CASSLGEGQGPHYGYTF

V: TRBV20-1
J: TRBJ2-5
CDR3: CSVGVPETQYF

V: TRBV7-2
J: TRBJ1-1
CDR3: CASSLLNSNTEAFF

V: TRBV28
J: TRBJ2-2
CDR3: CASRLGRVITGELFF

V: TRBV4-1
J: TRBJ2-1
CDR3: CASSQKPGQDYNEQFF

V: TRBV5-1
J: TRBJ2-2
CDR3: CASSATSGTNTGELFF

V: TRBV6-1
J: TRBJ1-4
CDR3: CASEIQGGEKLFF

V: TRBV5-4
J: TRBJ2-5
CDR3: CASSTHNRDILETQYF

V: TRBV5-5
J: TRBJ2-2
CDR3: CASSFTTLAGELFF

V: TRBV18
J: TRBJ1-5
CDR3: CASSPVGVSQPQHF

V: TRBV28
J: TRBJ1-2
CDR3: CASSPTYGYTF